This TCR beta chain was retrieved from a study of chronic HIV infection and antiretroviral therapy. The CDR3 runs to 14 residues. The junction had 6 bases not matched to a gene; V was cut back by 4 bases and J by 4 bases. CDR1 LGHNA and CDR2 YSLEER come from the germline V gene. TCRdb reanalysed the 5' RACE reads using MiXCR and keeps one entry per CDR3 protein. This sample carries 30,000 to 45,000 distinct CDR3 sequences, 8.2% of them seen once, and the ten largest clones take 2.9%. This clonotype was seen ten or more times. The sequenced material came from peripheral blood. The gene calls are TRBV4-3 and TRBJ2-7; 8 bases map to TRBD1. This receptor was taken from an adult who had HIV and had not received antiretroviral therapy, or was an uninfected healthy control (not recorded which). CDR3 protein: CASSLVQGAYEQYF. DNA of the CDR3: TGCGCCAGCAGCCTAGTTCAGGGGGCTTACGAGCAGTACTTC.